The text below deals with one T cell receptor beta chain. The method was immunoSEQ multiplex PCR; TCRdb's version includes in-frame clones alone and lacks a portion of them. The sample contains fewer than 250,000 clones, 80% to 90% of which appear only once. Looked up from germline, CDR1 is MDHEN and CDR2 is SYDVKM. The CDR3 extends over 13 amino acids. V dropped 0 bases and J dropped 5 bases, with 7 bases sitting between them. The data originate from a study of blood T cell repertoires in COVID-19. What was sequenced was peripheral blood. The chain links TRBV28 to TRBJ1-1; possible D gene TRBD1, 5 bases. The TCR originated in a woman in her 70s with acute or convalescent COVID-19. DNA of the CDR3: TGTGCCAGCAGTTTATGGGGGCAGACTGAAGCTTTCTTT. Its protein is CASSLWGQTEAFF.